The rows below give T cell receptor beta chains drawn from one sample of a study of blood T cell repertoires in COVID-19. The repertoire was sequenced with immunoSEQ multiplex PCR; TCRdb's copy has only in-frame clones and lacks some. The sample holds roughly 80,000 clones; 82% are singletons and the top ten take around 29%. The sample comprised peripheral blood. The receptors were sampled from a human donor in a cohort sampled during active COVID-19. CDR3s include the opening cysteine and the closing phenylalanine or tryptophan. Fields, in order: clone size, J gene, V gene, D gene, CDR3 DNA, CDR3 protein. A D gene is named only where the DNA matches it firmly. Some rows have no size entry. The others give once, few or many, or a class for an expanded clone.

abundance: NA; j_gene: TRBJ1-1; v_gene: TRBV7-9; d_gene: NA; CDR3nt: TGTGCCAGCAGCTCGTACTCCACAGGGTTCACCGGGAACACTGAAGCTTTCTTT; CDR3aa: CASSSYSTGFTGNTEAFF
abundance: few; j_gene: TRBJ1-1; v_gene: TRBV4-1; d_gene: TRBD1; CDR3nt: TGCGCCAGCAGCGCTGGACAGGTCGCGGCTGAAGCTTTCTTT; CDR3aa: CASSAGQVAAEAFF
abundance: few; j_gene: TRBJ2-1; v_gene: TRBV2; d_gene: NA; CDR3nt: TGTGCCAGCAGTGAACGATGGGGGGATGAGCAGTTCTTC; CDR3aa: CASSERWGDEQFF
abundance: once; j_gene: TRBJ1-4; v_gene: TRBV5-1; d_gene: NA; CDR3nt: TGCGCCAGCAGCGACCGACAGGTCATGCAGGGAAAACTGTTTTTT; CDR3aa: CASSDRQVMQGKLFF
abundance: NA; j_gene: TRBJ2-2; v_gene: TRBV24-1; d_gene: NA; CDR3nt: TGTGCCACCAGTTTGGGGGCCCTGACCTCTCGCACCGGGGAGCTGTTTTTT; CDR3aa: CATSLGALTSRTGELFF
abundance: NA; j_gene: TRBJ2-5; v_gene: TRBV18; d_gene: TRBD2; CDR3nt: TGTGCCAGCTCGTCTCTAGCGGGGGGCATACAAGAGACCCAGTACTTC; CDR3aa: CASSSLAGGIQETQYF
abundance: NA; j_gene: TRBJ1-5; v_gene: TRBV19; d_gene: TRBD1; CDR3nt: TGTGCCAGTTTCCGGACAGGGAGCAATCAGCCCCAGCATTTT; CDR3aa: CASFRTGSNQPQHF
abundance: NA; j_gene: TRBJ1-2; v_gene: TRBV11-2; d_gene: NA; CDR3nt: TGTGCCAGCAGCAAGGAGGGCGATGGCTACACCTTC; CDR3aa: CASSKEGDGYTF
abundance: NA; j_gene: TRBJ1-6; v_gene: TRBV10-1; d_gene: NA; CDR3nt: TGCGCCAGCAGTGCCGGGACACGAAATTCACCCCTCCACTTT; CDR3aa: CASSAGTRNSPLHF
abundance: NA; j_gene: TRBJ2-7; v_gene: TRBV29-1; d_gene: NA; CDR3nt: TGCAGCGTAGGGAGCCAAGGGGGATACGAGCAGTACTTC; CDR3aa: CSVGSQGGYEQYF
abundance: NA; j_gene: TRBJ1-6; v_gene: TRBV3-1/TRBV3-2; d_gene: NA; CDR3nt: TGTGCCAGCAGCTCTCATTGGTCGAGGTCCTATAATTCACCCCTCCACTTT; CDR3aa: CASSSHWSRSYNSPLHF
abundance: few; j_gene: TRBJ1-1; v_gene: TRBV5-1; d_gene: NA; CDR3nt: TGCGCCAGCAGCTTTACCACCGGGACTGGTAACACTGAAGCTTTCTTT; CDR3aa: CASSFTTGTGNTEAFF
abundance: few; j_gene: TRBJ2-5; v_gene: TRBV11-2; d_gene: NA; CDR3nt: TGTGCCAGCAGCTTAACCTACAGGGGGGGCCAAGAGACCCAGTACTTC; CDR3aa: CASSLTYRGGQETQYF
abundance: NA; j_gene: TRBJ2-1; v_gene: TRBV3-1/TRBV3-2; d_gene: NA; CDR3nt: TGTGCCAGCAGCCAAGATAGAAATGAGCAGTTCTTC; CDR3aa: CASSQDRNEQFF
abundance: NA; j_gene: TRBJ1-2; v_gene: TRBV3-1/TRBV3-2; d_gene: NA; CDR3nt: TGTGCCAGCAGCCAAGTTCCGGCGGTATACAACTATGGCTACACCTTC; CDR3aa: CASSQVPAVYNYGYTF
abundance: NA; j_gene: TRBJ2-1; v_gene: TRBV18; d_gene: TRBD1; CDR3nt: TGTGCCAGCTCACCAAGCACCGGGACAGGGGGCCAGGAGCAGTTCTTC; CDR3aa: CASSPSTGTGGQEQFF
abundance: NA; j_gene: TRBJ2-4; v_gene: TRBV19; d_gene: NA; CDR3nt: TGTGCCAGTAGGAGCCGGGTGAATTTCGCCAAAAACATTCAGTACTTC; CDR3aa: CASRSRVNFAKNIQYF
abundance: NA; j_gene: TRBJ2-7; v_gene: TRBV29-1; d_gene: NA; CDR3nt: TGCAGCGTTGAGGAGGGATACGAGCAGTACTTC; CDR3aa: CSVEEGYEQYF
abundance: once; j_gene: TRBJ1-2; v_gene: TRBV5-1; d_gene: TRBD1; CDR3nt: TGCGCCAGCAGCTTCACGTCCAGGACAGGGGTCAACGGCTACACCTTC; CDR3aa: CASSFTSRTGVNGYTF
abundance: NA; j_gene: TRBJ2-5; v_gene: TRBV5-1; d_gene: TRBD1; CDR3nt: TGCGCCAGCAGCCGTGAAGCGACAGGGCCCCCAGAGACCCAGTACTTC; CDR3aa: CASSREATGPPETQYF
abundance: NA; j_gene: TRBJ2-3; v_gene: TRBV10-3; d_gene: TRBD2; CDR3nt: TGTGCCATCAGTGGACTAGCGGAGAGGGATACGCAGTATTTT; CDR3aa: CAISGLAERDTQYF
abundance: NA; j_gene: TRBJ2-7; v_gene: TRBV19; d_gene: TRBD1; CDR3nt: TGTGCCAGTAGTGCCCGGGACAGGGGGTTCTACGAGCAGTACTTC; CDR3aa: CASSARDRGFYEQYF
abundance: once; j_gene: TRBJ2-1; v_gene: TRBV11-3; d_gene: NA; CDR3nt: TGTGCCAGCAGCTTAGAAGGGGGTCGTTCCTATGAGCAGTTCTTC; CDR3aa: CASSLEGGRSYEQFF
abundance: once; j_gene: TRBJ1-5; v_gene: TRBV6-6; d_gene: TRBD1; CDR3nt: TGTGCCAGCAGCACCGGGACAGGCCGCTTCAATCAGCCCCAGCATTTT; CDR3aa: CASSTGTGRFNQPQHF
abundance: once; j_gene: TRBJ2-7; v_gene: TRBV5-6; d_gene: TRBD2; CDR3nt: TGTGCCAGCAGCTTCCCAACGGTACTAGCGGGGGGTACCTACGAGCAGTACTTC; CDR3aa: CASSFPTVLAGGTYEQYF
abundance: NA; j_gene: TRBJ2-1; v_gene: TRBV30; d_gene: TRBD2; CDR3nt: TGTGCCCGAAGCGGGGGGAGCGGGGGGGCTGATGAGCAGTTCTTC; CDR3aa: CARSGGSGGADEQFF
abundance: NA; j_gene: TRBJ1-4; v_gene: TRBV28; d_gene: NA; CDR3nt: TGTGCCAGCAGTTCCGCCGGCGAGGAAGCAACTAATGAAAAACTGTTTTTT; CDR3aa: CASSSAGEEATNEKLFF
abundance: NA; j_gene: TRBJ1-1; v_gene: TRBV24-1; d_gene: TRBD1; CDR3nt: TGTGCCACCAGCGGACAGGGTGAAGCTTTCTTT; CDR3aa: CATSGQGEAFF
abundance: NA; j_gene: TRBJ2-7; v_gene: TRBV5-4; d_gene: TRBD2; CDR3nt: TGTGCCAGCAGCCCAACACCGGGACTAGCATTTTACGAGCAGTACTTC; CDR3aa: CASSPTPGLAFYEQYF
abundance: NA; j_gene: TRBJ1-1; v_gene: TRBV3-1/TRBV3-2; d_gene: NA; CDR3nt: TGTGCCAGCAGCCGGACATGGGTAGCTGAAGCTTTCTTT; CDR3aa: CASSRTWVAEAFF
abundance: NA; j_gene: TRBJ2-7; v_gene: TRBV6-6; d_gene: TRBD2; CDR3nt: TGTGCCAGCACCCCGGCCGGGGGGAAAAACGAGCAGTACTTC; CDR3aa: CASTPAGGKNEQYF
abundance: NA; j_gene: TRBJ1-1; v_gene: TRBV4-1; d_gene: NA; CDR3nt: TGCGCCAGCAGCATACAGGAGAACACTGAAGCTTTCTTT; CDR3aa: CASSIQENTEAFF
abundance: NA; j_gene: TRBJ2-7; v_gene: TRBV27; d_gene: NA; CDR3nt: TGTGCCAGCACTAGACAGGTCGGCTCCTACGAGCAGTACTTC; CDR3aa: CASTRQVGSYEQYF
abundance: NA; j_gene: TRBJ1-5; v_gene: TRBV5-5; d_gene: NA; CDR3nt: TGTGCCAGCAGCTTGGATGTGTACAGTCAGCCCCAGCATTTT; CDR3aa: CASSLDVYSQPQHF
abundance: NA; j_gene: TRBJ1-2; v_gene: TRBV3-1/TRBV3-2; d_gene: NA; CDR3nt: TGTGCCAGCAGCCCTTCTAACTATGGCTACACCTTC; CDR3aa: CASSPSNYGYTF
abundance: few; j_gene: TRBJ2-3; v_gene: TRBV7-2; d_gene: NA; CDR3nt: TGTGCCAGCAGCTTAGGGGCAATCACAGATACGCAGTATTTT; CDR3aa: CASSLGAITDTQYF
abundance: once; j_gene: TRBJ2-5; v_gene: TRBV3-1/TRBV3-2; d_gene: NA; CDR3nt: TGTGCCAGCAGCCATCCCTCTCCGGCAAGACAACAAGAGACCCAGTACTTC; CDR3aa: CASSHPSPARQQETQYF
abundance: NA; j_gene: TRBJ2-3; v_gene: TRBV30; d_gene: TRBD2; CDR3nt: TGTGCCTGGACCAGCGGGGGGGCCGCAGATACGCAGTATTTT; CDR3aa: CAWTSGGAADTQYF
abundance: NA; j_gene: TRBJ2-6; v_gene: TRBV10-3; d_gene: NA; CDR3nt: TGTGCCATCAGTGACGAGGGTTCTGGGGCCAACGTCCTGACTTTC; CDR3aa: CAISDEGSGANVLTF
abundance: NA; j_gene: TRBJ2-6; v_gene: TRBV10-2; d_gene: NA; CDR3nt: TGCGCAAGCCGGGATGCTGGGGCCAACGTCCTGACTTTC; CDR3aa: CASRDAGANVLTF
abundance: NA; j_gene: TRBJ2-3; v_gene: TRBV11-3; d_gene: TRBD2; CDR3nt: TGTGCCAGCAGCTCGGGACTACGCACAGATACGCAGTATTTT; CDR3aa: CASSSGLRTDTQYF
abundance: NA; j_gene: TRBJ2-7; v_gene: TRBV9; d_gene: TRBD1; CDR3nt: TGTGCCAGCAGCCCTTGGACAGGGGACTACGAGCAGTACTTC; CDR3aa: CASSPWTGDYEQYF
abundance: NA; j_gene: TRBJ1-1; v_gene: TRBV7-9; d_gene: TRBD1; CDR3nt: TGTGCCAGCGGACAGGGGGCGGCTGAAGCTTTCTTT; CDR3aa: CASGQGAAEAFF
abundance: once; j_gene: TRBJ2-7; v_gene: TRBV5-1; d_gene: TRBD1; CDR3nt: TGCGCCAGCAGCTTGCGCCCCCGACAGGGAACCTACGAGCAGTACTTC; CDR3aa: CASSLRPRQGTYEQYF
abundance: NA; j_gene: TRBJ1-2; v_gene: TRBV5-4; d_gene: NA; CDR3nt: TGTGCCAGCGGCCCCTTGGAGGCGCATCCCTCCTATGGCTACACCTTC; CDR3aa: CASGPLEAHPSYGYTF
abundance: NA; j_gene: TRBJ1-2; v_gene: TRBV6-6; d_gene: NA; CDR3nt: TGTGCCAGCAGTTACAGAGGGGGGGATGGCTACACCTTC; CDR3aa: CASSYRGGDGYTF
abundance: NA; j_gene: TRBJ1-5; v_gene: TRBV28; d_gene: TRBD1; CDR3nt: TGTGCCAGCAGGCCGACAGGGGGTTTTATTCAGCCCCAGCATTTT; CDR3aa: CASRPTGGFIQPQHF
abundance: NA; j_gene: TRBJ2-7; v_gene: TRBV5-6; d_gene: TRBD1; CDR3nt: TGTGCCAGCAGCTGGAACAGGGGAAGGCAGTACTTC; CDR3aa: CASSWNRGRQYF